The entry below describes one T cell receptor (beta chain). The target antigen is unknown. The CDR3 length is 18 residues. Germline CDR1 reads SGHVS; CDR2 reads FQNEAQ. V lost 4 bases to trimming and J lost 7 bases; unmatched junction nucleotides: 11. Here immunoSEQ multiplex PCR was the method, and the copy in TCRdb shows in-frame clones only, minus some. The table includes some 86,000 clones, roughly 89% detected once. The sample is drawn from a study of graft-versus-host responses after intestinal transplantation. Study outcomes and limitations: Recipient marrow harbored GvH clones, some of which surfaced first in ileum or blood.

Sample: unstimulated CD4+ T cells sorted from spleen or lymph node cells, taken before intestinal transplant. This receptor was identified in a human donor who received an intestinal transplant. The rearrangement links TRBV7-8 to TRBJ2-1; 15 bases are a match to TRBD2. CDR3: CASSSLTAGLAGGNEQFF. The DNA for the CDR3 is TGTGCCAGCAGCTCGTTAACCGCCGGACTAGCGGGGGGGAATGAGCAGTTCTTC.